One sample yielded the 21 T cell receptor beta chains listed below, sequenced in a study of CD8 T cells in ankylosing spondylitis. TCRdb itself ran the 5' RACE reads through MiXCR, one entry per CDR3 protein. Here the sample spans fewer than 80,000 distinct CDR3 sequences, approximately 5.3% being singletons. Sequencing was carried out using blood, either unsorted or a sorted T cell fraction (not recorded which). The receptors stem from a male donor with ankylosing spondylitis or in good health (not recorded which).

The table lists this clonotype with many counts. This chain connects TRBV20-1 to TRBJ2-2; 8 nucleotides agree with TRBD2. The junction had 0 bases not matched to a gene; V was cut back by 2 bases and J by 1 base. CDR1 is DFQATT and CDR2 is SNEGSKA in the germline V gene (reference sequence). This CDR3 region has 14 residues. The DNA for the CDR3 is TGCAGTGCTAGACTAGCGGGGAACACCGGGGAGCTGTTTTTT. It specifies CSARLAGNTGELFF.

This clonotype has ten or more counts. The V gene is TRBV21-1, the J gene TRBJ2-3; the D segment call TRBD2 is taken from the table without a DNA check. TRBV21-1 is noted as a pseudogene. CDR3 length: 20 residues. The CDR3 nucleotides are TGTGCCAGCAGCAAAGCCGGCGGGACTAGCGGGGGGGTCCGCACAGATACGCAGTATTTT. Protein product: CASSKAGGTSGGVRTDTQYF.

This clonotype was seen at least ten times. CDR3 in amino acids: CSASNSNQPQHF. The CDR3, as DNA: TGCAGTGCGTCGAACAGCAATCAGCCCCAGCATTTT. This chain links TRBV20-1 with TRBJ1-5; no definite D call. Deletions cut 6 bases from V and 1 base from J, with 7 bases between. The CDR3 consists of 12 residues. Germline values: CDR1 DFQATT, CDR2 SNEGSKA (reference sequence).

This clonotype has a handful of counts. Germline is not matched at one junction end, which may reflect a read error. The gene calls are TRBV30 and TRBJ1-3; D unresolved. Germline assignment: CDR1 GTSNPN and CDR2 SVGIG (reference sequence). The CDR3 loop spans 12 amino acids. CDR3 in amino acids: CASSQNGNTIYF. CDR3 DNA sequence: TGTGCCTCGAGTCAAAATGGAAACACCATATATTTT.

There are many counts of this clonotype. The chain links TRBV12-3 or TRBV12-4 to TRBJ2-5; D is perhaps TRBD2 (6 bases). Between the trimmed V and J ends, which lost 0 bases and 4 bases, there was a span of 6 bases. This CDR3 has 13 residues. For the CDR3, the DNA is TGTGCCAGCAGTTTAGCGGGGGGAGAGACCCAGTACTTC. Translation: CASSLAGGETQYF.

This clonotype was counted at least ten times. The rearrangement joins TRBV29-1 to TRBJ1-1; 10 positions agree with TRBD1. The CDR3 is made up of 14 amino acids. The trim removed 6 bases at V and 0 bases at J, leaving 4 bases unmatched. The V gene's germline CDR1 is SQVTM and CDR2 ANQGSEA. CDR3 loop: CSVWDRGMNTEAFF. The CDR3 DNA is TGCAGCGTGTGGGACAGGGGAATGAACACTGAAGCTTTCTTT.

About this clonotype itself: This may be a read error, as it is one base from a much larger clone. The chain uses TRBV10-1 and TRBJ2-7; TRBD1 or TRBD2 may be the D gene (5 bases each). With 4 bases removed from V and 3 bases from J, the gap between germline ends came to 16 bases. This CDR3 has 15 residues. Germline CDR1 is WNHNN and CDR2 is SYGVQD (reference sequence). CDR3 nucleotides: TGCGCCAGCAGTGGGATGGGGGTGGCTGACTACGAGCAGTACTTC. It specifies CASSGMGVADYEQYF.

This clonotype was counted many times. This rearrangement joins TRBV3-1 to TRBJ2-7; 8 nucleotides align to TRBD1. V was pared by 4 bases and J by 6 bases, with 11 bases of the junction left unmatched. This CDR3 has 15 amino acids. CDR1 is LGHDT and CDR2 is YNNKEL in the germline V gene (reference sequence). The CDR3 region has the DNA TGTGCCAGCAGCCTCACAGGGACAGGTGGACCCGAGCAGTACTTC. This gives the protein CASSLTGTGGPEQYF.

This clonotype showed up just a few times. This sequence may be a read error, since a much larger clone differs from it by one base. The chain couples TRBV10-3 to TRBJ2-1; D possibly matches TRBD1 or TRBD2 (5 bases each). Trimming removed 3 bases from V and 9 bases from J, with 9 bases in between. Per germline, CDR1 ENHRY and CDR2 SYGVKD. The CDR3 totals 12 residues. CDR3 DNA: TGTGCCATCAGTGAAGCAGGGACTGAGCAGTTCTTC. It specifies CAISEAGTEQFF.

The table lists this clonotype with many counts. The chain employs TRBV20-1 and TRBJ1-2, with D possibly matching TRBD1 (5 bases). The CDR3 length is 14 residues. V dropped 3 bases and J dropped 1 base, with 12 bases sitting between them. Germline lookup yields CDR1 DFQATT and CDR2 SNEGSKA (reference sequence). CDR3 sequence: CSASGGSLNYGYTF. The CDR3 DNA sequence: TGCAGTGCTAGTGGGGGTTCACTTAACTATGGCTACACCTTC.

This clonotype was seen at least ten times. The CDR3: CASSLGTSGDTGELFF. CDR3 DNA: TGCGCCAGCAGCTTGGGGACTAGCGGCGACACCGGGGAGCTGTTTTTT. V usage is TRBV5-1 and J usage is TRBJ2-2, with 10 bases identical to TRBD2. The CDR3 extends over 16 amino acids. Germline CDR1 reads SGHRS; CDR2 reads YFSETQ. Unmatched junction bases numbered 2, after V lost 0 bases and J lost 3 bases.

At least ten counts were recorded for this clonotype. The CDR3 is CSVDIGTSNTEAFF. DNA of the CDR3: TGCAGCGTTGATATTGGCACCTCGAACACTGAAGCTTTCTTT. This chain links TRBV29-1 with TRBJ1-1; D gene ambiguous. The CDR3 runs 14 residues. V was pared by 3 bases and J by 1 base, with 12 bases between. The V gene's germline CDR1 is SQVTM and CDR2 ANQGSEA.

This clonotype came up many times. The rearrangement joins TRBV10-3 to TRBJ2-5; TRBD2 agrees at 8 bases. Germline V gene sequence: CDR1 ENHRY, CDR2 SYGVKD. J gave up 2 bases and V 3 bases, and 5 bases lay outside the gene matches. This CDR3 is built from 15 residues. The CDR3 nucleotides are TGTGCCATCAGTGACGCGGGGGGCGGACAAGAGACCCAGTACTTC. It codes for CAISDAGGGQETQYF.

This clonotype was observed many times. The rearrangement links TRBV20-1 to TRBJ2-3; 7 bases are shared with TRBD2. Germline trimming cut 5 bases from V and 6 bases from J; bases unmatched to any gene: 17. In germline, CDR1 is DFQATT, CDR2 SNEGSKA (reference sequence). This CDR3 has 16 residues. CDR3 protein: CSARAVTSRGRDTQYF. DNA for the CDR3: TGCAGTGCTCGAGCAGTGACTAGCCGCGGGCGGGATACGCAGTATTTT.

This clonotype was recorded many times. V usage is TRBV30 and J usage is TRBJ2-1; 9 nucleotides align to TRBD1. Germline V gene lookup returns CDR1 GTSNPN and CDR2 SVGIG (reference sequence). Trimming at V came to 5 bases and at J to 2 bases, leaving 7 bases not matched to a gene. The CDR3 runs 15 residues. The CDR3 sequence is CAWAPGQGTYNEQFF. CDR3 DNA sequence: TGTGCCTGGGCCCCGGGACAGGGAACCTACAATGAGCAGTTCTTC.

This clonotype was found many times. V gene TRBV20-1 combines with J gene TRBJ2-2; 7 nucleotides line up with TRBD1. In germline, CDR1 is DFQATT, CDR2 SNEGSKA (reference sequence). The junction had 8 bases not matched to a gene; V was cut back by 3 bases and J by 1 base. This CDR3 contains 16 residues. CDR3 amino acids: CSASPTGALNTGELFF. CDR3 DNA: TGCAGTGCTAGCCCAACAGGGGCCCTGAACACCGGGGAGCTGTTTTTT.

This clonotype was picked up many times. The chain has TRBV27 and TRBJ2-5; 7 bases map to TRBD2. The CDR3 runs 17 residues. V shed 0 bases, J shed 0 bases, and the junction held 7 bases outside the gene matches. Germline CDR1 is MNHEY and CDR2 is SMNVEV (reference sequence). In DNA, the CDR3 is TGTGCCAGCAGTTTATCCGCTCTCGCGGGGGACCAAGAGACCCAGTACTTC. It encodes CASSLSALAGDQETQYF.

There are many counts of this clonotype. The rearrangement uses TRBV9 and TRBJ2-1; D is unclear. The CDR3 contains 17 residues. V was cut by 1 base and J by 4 bases, with 18 bases left in between. Germline V gene lookup returns CDR1 SGDLS and CDR2 YYNGEE. This CDR3 is CASSVSDGNWVYNEQFF. In DNA, the CDR3 is TGTGCCAGCAGCGTAAGCGATGGAAATTGGGTGTACAATGAGCAGTTCTTC. Full variable domain (rest looked up from reference TRBV9 and TRBJ2-1): DSGVTQTPKHLITATGQRVTLRCSPRSGDLSVYWYQQSLDQGLQFLIQYYNGEERAKGNILERFSAQQFPDLHSELNLSSLELGDSALYFCASSVSDGNWVYNEQFFGPGTRLTVL.

By share of the sample, this clonotype is medium-sized. V gene TRBV5-1 combines with J gene TRBJ2-1, with 8 bases fitting TRBD2. V was clipped by 10 bases and J by 6 bases; unmatched bases: 6. This CDR3 is 12 amino acids long. Per germline, CDR1 SGHRS and CDR2 YFSETQ. This CDR3 reads CASAGEFNEQFF. The DNA of the CDR3 is TGCGCCTCAGCGGGGGAGTTCAATGAGCAGTTCTTC.

This chain joins TRBV29-1 and TRBJ1-4; a weak D match, TRBD1 (6 bases). CDR1 is SQVTM, CDR2 ANQGSEA, per germline. The CDR3 is made up of 14 amino acids. V dropped 5 bases and J dropped 2 bases, with 12 bases sitting between them. In nucleotides, the CDR3 is TGCAGCGTTAAGACAGGCACCACTAATGAAAAACTGTTTTTT. Its protein is CSVKTGTTNEKLFF.

This clonotype was detected ten times or more. Written as DNA, the CDR3 is TGTGCCAGTAGTTACTCGCGGGCGAGCTTTTGGAGCACAGATACGCAGTATTTT. Amino acids: CASSYSRASFWSTDTQYF. V is TRBV19 and J is TRBJ2-3; tentatively, D is TRBD2 (5 bases). Germline V lookup: CDR1 LNHDA, CDR2 SQIVND (reference sequence). V lost 5 bases, J lost 0 bases, and 21 bases lay in between. The CDR3 covers 18 residues.